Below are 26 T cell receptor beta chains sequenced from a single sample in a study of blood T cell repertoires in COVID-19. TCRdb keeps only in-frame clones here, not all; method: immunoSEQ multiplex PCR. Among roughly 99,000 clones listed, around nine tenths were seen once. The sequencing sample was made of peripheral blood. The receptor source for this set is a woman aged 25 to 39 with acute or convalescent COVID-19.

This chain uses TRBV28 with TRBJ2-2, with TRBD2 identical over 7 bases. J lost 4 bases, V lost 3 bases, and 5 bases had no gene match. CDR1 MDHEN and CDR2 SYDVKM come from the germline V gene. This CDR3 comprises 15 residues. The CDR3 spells CASSFRDYVTGELFF. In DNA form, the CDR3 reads TGTGCCAGCAGTTTCCGGGACTATGTCACCGGGGAGCTGTTTTTT.

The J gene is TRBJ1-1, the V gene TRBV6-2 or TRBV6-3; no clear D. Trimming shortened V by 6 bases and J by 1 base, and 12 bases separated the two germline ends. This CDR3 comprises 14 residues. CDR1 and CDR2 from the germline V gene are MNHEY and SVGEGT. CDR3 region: CASSRANGNTEAFF. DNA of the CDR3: TGTGCCAGCAGCCGGGCAAATGGGAACACTGAAGCTTTCTTT.

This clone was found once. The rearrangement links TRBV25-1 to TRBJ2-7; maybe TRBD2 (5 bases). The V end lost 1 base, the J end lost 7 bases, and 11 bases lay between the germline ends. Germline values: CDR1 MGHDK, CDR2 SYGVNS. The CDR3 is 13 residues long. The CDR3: CASSEFFRGEQYF. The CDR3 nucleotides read TGTGCCAGCAGTGAATTTTTTAGAGGGGAGCAGTACTTC.

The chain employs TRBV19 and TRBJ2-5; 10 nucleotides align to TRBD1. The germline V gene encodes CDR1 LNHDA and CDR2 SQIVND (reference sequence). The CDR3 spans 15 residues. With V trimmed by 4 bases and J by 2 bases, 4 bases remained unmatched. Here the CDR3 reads CASSKGQGVQETQYF. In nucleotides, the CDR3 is TGTGCCAGTAGTAAAGGACAGGGGGTACAAGAGACCCAGTACTTC.

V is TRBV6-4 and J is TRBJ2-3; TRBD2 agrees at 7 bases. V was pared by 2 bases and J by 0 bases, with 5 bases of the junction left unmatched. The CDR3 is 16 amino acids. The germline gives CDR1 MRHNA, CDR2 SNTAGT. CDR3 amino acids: CASSDLSGASTDTQYF. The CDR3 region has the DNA TGTGCCAGCAGTGACCTCAGCGGGGCTAGCACAGATACGCAGTATTTT.

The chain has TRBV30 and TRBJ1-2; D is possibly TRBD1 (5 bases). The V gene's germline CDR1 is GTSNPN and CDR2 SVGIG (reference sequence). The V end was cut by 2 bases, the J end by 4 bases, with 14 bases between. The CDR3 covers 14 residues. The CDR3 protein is CAWSWNRRGYGYTF. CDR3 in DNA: TGTGCCTGGAGTTGGAACAGGAGGGGCTATGGCTACACCTTC.

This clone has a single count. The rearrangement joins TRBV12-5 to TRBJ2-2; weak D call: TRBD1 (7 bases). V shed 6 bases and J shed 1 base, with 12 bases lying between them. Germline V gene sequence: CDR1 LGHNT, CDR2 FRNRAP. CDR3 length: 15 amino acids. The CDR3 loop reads CASGAGQRNTGELFF. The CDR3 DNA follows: TGTGCTAGTGGGGCGGGACAGCGGAACACCGGGGAGCTGTTTTTT.

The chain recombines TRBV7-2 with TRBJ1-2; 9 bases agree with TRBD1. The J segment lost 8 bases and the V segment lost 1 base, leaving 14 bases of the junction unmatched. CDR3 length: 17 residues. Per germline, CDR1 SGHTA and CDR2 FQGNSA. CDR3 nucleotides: TGTGCCAGCAGCTTAGACCTCGCTCACAGGGGGCCAAAAGGCTACACCTTC. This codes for CASSLDLAHRGPKGYTF.

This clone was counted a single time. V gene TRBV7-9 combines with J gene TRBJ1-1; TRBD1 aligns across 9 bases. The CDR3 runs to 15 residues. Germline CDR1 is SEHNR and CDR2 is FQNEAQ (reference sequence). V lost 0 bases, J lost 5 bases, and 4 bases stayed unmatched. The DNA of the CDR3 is TGTGCCAGCAGCTTAGCCCGCGGGACAGGGACTGAAGCTTTCTTT. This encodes CASSLARGTGTEAFF.

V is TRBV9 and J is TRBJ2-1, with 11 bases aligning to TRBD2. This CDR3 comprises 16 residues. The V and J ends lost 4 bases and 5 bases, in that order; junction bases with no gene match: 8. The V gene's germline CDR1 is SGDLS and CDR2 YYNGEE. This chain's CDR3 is CASSFSGGAGNNEQFF. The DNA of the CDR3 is TGTGCCAGCAGCTTTAGCGGGGGGGCCGGGAACAATGAGCAGTTCTTC.

In nucleotides, the CDR3 is TGTGCCAGCAGCCAAGGAGGGACTAGCGGGAGGCAGTTCTTC. Translation: CASSQGGTSGRQFF. The chain carries TRBV14 and TRBJ2-1; 14 nucleotides line up with TRBD2. CDR1 is SGHDN, CDR2 FVKESK, per germline. This CDR3 comprises 14 residues. Germline trimming cut 1 base from V and 12 bases from J; bases unmatched to any gene: 2.

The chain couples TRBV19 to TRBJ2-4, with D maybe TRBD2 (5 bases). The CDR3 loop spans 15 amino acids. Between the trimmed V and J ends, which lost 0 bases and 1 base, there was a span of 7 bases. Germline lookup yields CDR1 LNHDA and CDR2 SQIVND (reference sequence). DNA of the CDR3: TGTGCCAGTAGTATAGATACGGGGGCCAAAAACATTCAGTACTTC. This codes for CASSIDTGAKNIQYF.

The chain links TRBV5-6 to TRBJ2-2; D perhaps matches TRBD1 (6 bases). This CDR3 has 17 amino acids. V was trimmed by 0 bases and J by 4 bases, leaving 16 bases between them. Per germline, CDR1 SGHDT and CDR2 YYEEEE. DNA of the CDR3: TGTGCCAGCAGCTTGGATGGGGGCCTTTTGAGCACCGGGGAGCTGTTTTTT. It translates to CASSLDGGLLSTGELFF.

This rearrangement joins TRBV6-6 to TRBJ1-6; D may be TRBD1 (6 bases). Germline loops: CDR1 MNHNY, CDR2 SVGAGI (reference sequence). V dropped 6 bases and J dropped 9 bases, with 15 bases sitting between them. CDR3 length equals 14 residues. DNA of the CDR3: TGTGCCAGCAGATCCATCCAGGGGTCTTCACCCCTCCACTTT. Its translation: CASRSIQGSSPLHF.

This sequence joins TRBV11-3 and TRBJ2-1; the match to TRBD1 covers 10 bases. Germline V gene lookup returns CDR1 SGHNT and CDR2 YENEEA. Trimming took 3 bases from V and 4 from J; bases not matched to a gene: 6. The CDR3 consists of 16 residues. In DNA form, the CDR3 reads TGTGCCAGCAGCTTTCTGGGACAGGGGAATTACAATGAGCAGTTCTTC. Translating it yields CASSFLGQGNYNEQFF.

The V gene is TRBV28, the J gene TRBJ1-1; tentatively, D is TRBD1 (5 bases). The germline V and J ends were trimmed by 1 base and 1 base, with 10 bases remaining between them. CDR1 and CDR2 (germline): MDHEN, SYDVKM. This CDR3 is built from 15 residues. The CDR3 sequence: CASSLFSGENTEAFF. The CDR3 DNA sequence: TGTGCCAGCAGTTTATTTTCGGGGGAGAACACTGAAGCTTTCTTT.

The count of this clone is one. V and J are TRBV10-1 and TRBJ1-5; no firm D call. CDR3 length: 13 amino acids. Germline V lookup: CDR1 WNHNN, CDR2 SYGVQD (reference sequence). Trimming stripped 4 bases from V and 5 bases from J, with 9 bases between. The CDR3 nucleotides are TGCGCCAGCAGTGCAGGCCCTTATCAGCCCCAGCATTTT. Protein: CASSAGPYQPQHF.

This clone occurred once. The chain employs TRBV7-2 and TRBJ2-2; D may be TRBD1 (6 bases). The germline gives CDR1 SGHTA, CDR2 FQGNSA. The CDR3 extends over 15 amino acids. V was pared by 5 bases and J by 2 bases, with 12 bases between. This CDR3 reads CASSLQGPNTGELFF. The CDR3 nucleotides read TGTGCCAGCAGCCTCCAGGGGCCTAACACCGGGGAGCTGTTTTTT.

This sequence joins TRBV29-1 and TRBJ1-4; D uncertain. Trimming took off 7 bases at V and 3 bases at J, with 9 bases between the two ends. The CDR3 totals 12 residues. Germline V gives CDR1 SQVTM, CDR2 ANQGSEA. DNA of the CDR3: TGCAGCGCACAGCCACCTAATGAAAAACTGTTTTTT. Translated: CSAQPPNEKLFF. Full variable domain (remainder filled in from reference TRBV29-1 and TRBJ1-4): SAVISQKPSRDICQRGTSLTIQCQVDSQVTMMFWYRQQPGQSLTLIATANQGSEATYESGFVIDKFPISRPNLTFSTLTVSNMSPEDSSIYLCSAQPPNEKLFFGSGTQLSVL.

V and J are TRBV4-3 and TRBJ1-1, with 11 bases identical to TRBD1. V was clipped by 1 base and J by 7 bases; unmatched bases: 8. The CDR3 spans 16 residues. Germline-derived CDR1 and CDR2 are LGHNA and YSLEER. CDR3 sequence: CASSQVGTGGLGEAFF. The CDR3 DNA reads TGCGCCAGCAGCCAAGTTGGGACAGGGGGATTAGGTGAAGCTTTCTTT.

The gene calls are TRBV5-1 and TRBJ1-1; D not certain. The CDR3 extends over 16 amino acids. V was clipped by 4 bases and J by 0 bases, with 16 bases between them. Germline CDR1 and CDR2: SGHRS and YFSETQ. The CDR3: CASSLASFGVNTEAFF. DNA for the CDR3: TGCGCCAGCAGCCTAGCCTCGTTTGGGGTGAACACTGAAGCTTTCTTT.

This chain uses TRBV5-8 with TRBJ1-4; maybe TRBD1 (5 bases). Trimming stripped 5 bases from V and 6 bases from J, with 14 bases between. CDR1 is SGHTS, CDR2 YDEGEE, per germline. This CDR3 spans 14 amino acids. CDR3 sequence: CASRSRQGDEKLFF. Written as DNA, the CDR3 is TGTGCCAGCAGGAGCCGGCAGGGCGATGAAAAACTGTTTTTT.

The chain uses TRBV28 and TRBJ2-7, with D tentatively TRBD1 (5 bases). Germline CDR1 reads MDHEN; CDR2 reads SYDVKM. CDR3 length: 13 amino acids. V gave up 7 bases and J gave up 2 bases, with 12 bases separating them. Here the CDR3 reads CASISGKTYEQYF. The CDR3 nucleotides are TGTGCCAGCATTTCAGGGAAGACCTACGAGCAGTACTTC.

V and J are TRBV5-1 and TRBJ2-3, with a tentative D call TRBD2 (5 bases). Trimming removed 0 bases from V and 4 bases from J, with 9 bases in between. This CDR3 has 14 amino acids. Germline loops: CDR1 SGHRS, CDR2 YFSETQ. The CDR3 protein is CASSLAGKSDTQYF. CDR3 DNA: TGCGCCAGCAGCTTGGCGGGGAAGTCAGATACGCAGTATTTT.

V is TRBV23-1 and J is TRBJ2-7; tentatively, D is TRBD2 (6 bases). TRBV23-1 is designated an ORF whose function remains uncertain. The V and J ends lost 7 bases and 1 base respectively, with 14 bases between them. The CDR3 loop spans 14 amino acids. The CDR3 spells CASIGGPKSYEQYF. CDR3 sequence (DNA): TGCGCCAGCATAGGAGGGCCAAAATCCTACGAGCAGTACTTC.

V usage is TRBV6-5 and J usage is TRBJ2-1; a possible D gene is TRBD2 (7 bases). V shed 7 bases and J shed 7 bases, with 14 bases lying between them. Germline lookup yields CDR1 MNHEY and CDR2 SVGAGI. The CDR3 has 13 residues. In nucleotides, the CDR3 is TGTGCCAGCACGGGGGGCGTGGAGAATGAGCAGTTCTTC. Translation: CASTGGVENEQFF.